These T cell receptor beta chains were read from a single sample in a study of blood T cell repertoires in COVID-19. Some clones are missing from TCRdb's copy, which holds only in-frame ones; the method was immunoSEQ multiplex PCR. The repertoire holds fewer than 700,000 clones, around 90% seen once, with roughly 8.3% in the top ten. What was sequenced was peripheral blood. The receptors were sampled from a woman between 45 and 65 years old with COVID-19, enrolled during active disease. Both conserved end residues are trimmed from each CDR3. The listing skips clone size in some rows; elsewhere it reads once, few, many or a size class.

J gene	V gene	clone size	CDR3 protein
TRBJ2-6	TRBV2	-	ATQVISGANVLT
TRBJ1-5	TRBV19	few	ASSNTGDGNQPQH
TRBJ1-3	TRBV20-1	few	SASPGDYGNTIY
TRBJ1-1	TRBV19	few	ASSMVRGTEAF
TRBJ2-1	TRBV27	-	ASTTFGDRSYNEQF
TRBJ2-1	TRBV24-1	-	ATSDYDSSYNEQF
TRBJ1-4	TRBV3-1/TRBV3-2	-	ASSHRGMATNEKLF
TRBJ2-7	TRBV5-1	-	ASSPSSYEQY
TRBJ2-7	TRBV5-4	-	ASSWGVTDEQY
TRBJ2-5	TRBV15	-	ATSRERDSLRETQY
TRBJ1-4	TRBV6-5	-	ASRVDRVGNEKLF
TRBJ1-1	TRBV30	-	AWIGGMNTEAF
TRBJ2-7	TRBV7-2	-	ASSLVGRTDEQY
TRBJ2-1	TRBV2	-	ASATSGVINEQF
TRBJ1-2	TRBV6-5	-	ASSYAGGVKGSGYT
TRBJ2-1	TRBV11-2	-	ASSPTGTYNEQF
TRBJ1-1	TRBV10-2	-	ASSGLLNTEAF
TRBJ2-1	TRBV20-1	-	SASGDEQF
TRBJ1-1	TRBV19	-	ASNVPGGGNTEAF
TRBJ1-6	TRBV7-6	-	ASSPGTASSYNSPLH
TRBJ2-3	TRBV5-4	-	ASSRGRTLTDTQY
TRBJ2-7	TRBV6-5	-	ASSYSLGQPYEQY
TRBJ1-2	TRBV20-1	-	SASDRVGGYT
TRBJ1-4	TRBV6-5	-	ASTTNEKLF
TRBJ2-2	TRBV6-5	-	ASSYSTGGITGELF
TRBJ1-2	TRBV3-1/TRBV3-2	-	ASSQEAQRYT
TRBJ2-3	TRBV19	-	ASSSLSTDTQY
TRBJ1-5	TRBV7-9	once	ASSLMGGDYSNQPQH
TRBJ1-1	TRBV25-1	-	ASSGTQGADTEAF
TRBJ2-3	TRBV27	-	ASSFRHTQY
TRBJ1-3	TRBV5-6	-	ASTLGSSGNTIY
TRBJ1-1	TRBV3-1/TRBV3-2	few	ASSTSFEAF
TRBJ2-1	TRBV9	-	ASSVDGGSYNEQF
TRBJ1-1	TRBV10-3	-	AISRGGGEAF
TRBJ1-2	TRBV5-5	-	ASSLTFQGAYGYT
TRBJ2-2	TRBV3-1/TRBV3-2	-	ASSQPYTGELF
TRBJ1-2	TRBV27	-	ASSTHPGVNGYT
TRBJ2-1	TRBV5-6	-	ASSAVVAGGYNEQF
TRBJ2-7	TRBV5-1	-	ASSLATSGDYEQY
TRBJ2-5	TRBV5-5	-	ASSFSGGSETQY
TRBJ1-6	TRBV5-6	-	ASSLSYSPLH
TRBJ1-4	TRBV18	once	ASSQASQGGSEKLF
TRBJ1-1	TRBV12-3/TRBV12-4	-	ASSSQVGPEAF
TRBJ1-2	TRBV28	-	ASSFPYSYGYT
TRBJ1-1	TRBV5-1	-	ASSLVAKGQGNTEAF
TRBJ2-1	TRBV7-9	-	ASSLGQGSWNEQF
TRBJ1-2	TRBV28	-	ASSAQGNYGYT
TRBJ1-2	TRBV27	-	ASSSAGTWMGYVGYT
TRBJ1-5	TRBV10-3	-	ATRPGQNNQPQH
TRBJ1-6	TRBV5-1	-	ASSSGRGSPLH
TRBJ2-1	TRBV5-1	-	ASSYYRDNNEQF
TRBJ1-1	TRBV6-5	-	ASSYTRRGTEAF
TRBJ1-1	TRBV25-1	-	ASSELGRTEAF